This TCR beta chain emerged from a study of blood T cell repertoires in COVID-19. Individuals drawn from around 24 US areas were roughly 18 to 95 years old. Participant reports of clinical history set cohort assignment. Germline CDR1 SGHRS, CDR2 YFSETQ. Trimming took 3 bases from V and 4 from J; bases not matched to a gene: 5. The CDR3 extends over 15 amino acids. The table came from immunoSEQ multiplex PCR; TCRdb's copy has only in-frame clones and leaves some out. There are about 440,000 clones in the sample; roughly 91% occur only once, and under 0.7% lies in the top ten. This chain uses TRBV5-1 with TRBJ1-2, with 11 positions matching TRBD1. This TCR derives from a man aged 18 to 29 who had recovered from COVID-19. The sequenced sample consisted of PBMCs or T cells enriched from blood (not recorded which). The CDR3 sequence: CASSWGQGETYGYTF. The CDR3 DNA reads TGCGCCAGCAGCTGGGGACAGGGGGAGACCTATGGCTACACCTTC.